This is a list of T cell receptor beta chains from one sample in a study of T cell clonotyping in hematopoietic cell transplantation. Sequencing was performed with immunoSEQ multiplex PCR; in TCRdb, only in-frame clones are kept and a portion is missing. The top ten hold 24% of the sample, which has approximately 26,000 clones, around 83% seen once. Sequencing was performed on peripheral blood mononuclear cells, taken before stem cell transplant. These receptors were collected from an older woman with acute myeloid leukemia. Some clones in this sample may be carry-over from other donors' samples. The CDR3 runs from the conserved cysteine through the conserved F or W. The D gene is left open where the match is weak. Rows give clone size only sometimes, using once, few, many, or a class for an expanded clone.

CDR3 protein: CASSDTTQALWGYTF; CDR3 DNA: TGTGCCAGCAGTGATACGACCCAAGCCCTTTGGGGCTACACCTTC; D gene: .; V gene: TRBV6-4; J gene: TRBJ1-2; clone size: few
CDR3 protein: CASSQGSGTSGSNEQYF; CDR3 DNA: TGCGCCAGCAGCCAGGGCTCCGGGACTAGCGGGAGTAACGAGCAGTACTTC; D gene: TRBD2; V gene: TRBV4-3; J gene: TRBJ2-7; clone size: .
CDR3 protein: CASSSWTGWEQYF; CDR3 DNA: TGTGCCAGCAGCTCTTGGACAGGCTGGGAGCAGTACTTC; D gene: TRBD1; V gene: TRBV7-9; J gene: TRBJ2-7; clone size: once
CDR3 protein: CASSLLLGTGGSYGYTF; CDR3 DNA: TGTGCCAGCAGCTTGCTTCTAGGGACAGGGGGGTCCTATGGCTACACCTTC; D gene: TRBD1; V gene: TRBV5-4; J gene: TRBJ1-2; clone size: .
CDR3 protein: CASSLNSATEAFF; CDR3 DNA: TGTGCCAGCAGCTTAAACTCGGCGACTGAAGCTTTCTTT; D gene: .; V gene: TRBV11-3; J gene: TRBJ1-1; clone size: few
CDR3 protein: CASSTRQAMRGGYTF; CDR3 DNA: TGTGCCAGTAGTACCCGACAGGCCATGAGGGGTGGCTACACCTTC; D gene: .; V gene: TRBV19; J gene: TRBJ1-2; clone size: .
CDR3 protein: CASSAGLFLNEQFF; CDR3 DNA: TGTGCCAGCAGCGCGGGACTTTTTCTGAATGAGCAGTTCTTC; D gene: .; V gene: TRBV5-4; J gene: TRBJ2-1; clone size: .
CDR3 protein: CASSPAEYNSPLHF; CDR3 DNA: TGTGCCAGCTCACCCGCGGAATATAATTCACCCCTCCACTTT; D gene: .; V gene: TRBV18; J gene: TRBJ1-6; clone size: .
CDR3 protein: CATSRQTRSGGQPQHF; CDR3 DNA: TGTGCCACCAGCCGGCAAACCCGGTCAGGGGGGCAGCCCCAGCATTTT; D gene: TRBD1; V gene: TRBV15; J gene: TRBJ1-5; clone size: .
CDR3 protein: CASSTLEGPNTEAFF; CDR3 DNA: TGTGCCAGTAGTACTTTGGAGGGGCCGAACACTGAAGCTTTCTTT; D gene: .; V gene: TRBV19; J gene: TRBJ1-1; clone size: once
CDR3 protein: CASSKGQGDTGELFF; CDR3 DNA: TGTGCCAGCAGCAAAGGACAGGGAGATACCGGGGAGCTGTTTTTT; D gene: TRBD1; V gene: TRBV7-9; J gene: TRBJ2-2; clone size: few
CDR3 protein: CASSSDWSSYNEQFF; CDR3 DNA: TGTGCCAGCAGTTCGGACTGGAGCTCCTACAATGAGCAGTTCTTC; D gene: .; V gene: TRBV2; J gene: TRBJ2-1; clone size: .
CDR3 protein: CASSRDGGSGNTIYF; CDR3 DNA: TGTGCCAGCAGCCGCGACGGAGGCTCTGGAAACACCATATATTTT; D gene: .; V gene: TRBV5-4; J gene: TRBJ1-3; clone size: .
CDR3 protein: CASSHPLAEEVDTQYF; CDR3 DNA: TGCGCCAGCAGCCACCCACTAGCGGAAGAGGTAGATACGCAGTATTTT; D gene: TRBD2; V gene: TRBV4-1; J gene: TRBJ2-3; clone size: .
CDR3 protein: CASSISTAYEQYF; CDR3 DNA: TGTGCCAGTAGTATCTCCACTGCCTACGAGCAGTACTTC; D gene: .; V gene: TRBV19; J gene: TRBJ2-7; clone size: .
CDR3 protein: CASSSGGLLNEQFF; CDR3 DNA: TGTGCCAGCTCCTCAGGAGGGCTTCTCAATGAGCAGTTCTTC; D gene: .; V gene: TRBV6-5; J gene: TRBJ2-1; clone size: .
CDR3 protein: CASSFSANTEAFF; CDR3 DNA: TGTGCCAGCAGCTTCTCAGCGAACACTGAAGCTTTCTTT; D gene: .; V gene: TRBV7-2; J gene: TRBJ1-1; clone size: few
CDR3 protein: CASSGRQGNTGELFF; CDR3 DNA: TGTGCCAGCAGTGGCCGACAGGGGAACACCGGGGAGCTGTTTTTT; D gene: TRBD1; V gene: TRBV6-1; J gene: TRBJ2-2; clone size: few
CDR3 protein: CASSTTSATNTGELFF; CDR3 DNA: TGTGCCAGTAGTACGACTAGCGCGACAAACACCGGGGAGCTGTTTTTT; D gene: TRBD2; V gene: TRBV19; J gene: TRBJ2-2; clone size: .
CDR3 protein: CASSLGAGNTDTQYF; CDR3 DNA: TGCGCCAGCAGCCTTGGGGCGGGGAACACAGATACGCAGTATTTT; D gene: .; V gene: TRBV5-1; J gene: TRBJ2-3; clone size: .
CDR3 protein: CASRPPGSYNEQFF; CDR3 DNA: TGTGCCAGCAGACCCCCGGGCTCCTACAATGAGCAGTTCTTC; D gene: .; V gene: TRBV28; J gene: TRBJ2-1; clone size: .
CDR3 protein: CASSGQGTPYEQYF; CDR3 DNA: TGTGCCAGCAGTGGACAGGGGACCCCCTACGAGCAGTACTTC; D gene: TRBD1; V gene: TRBV5-6; J gene: TRBJ2-7; clone size: .
CDR3 protein: CASSQDRGGQPQHF; CDR3 DNA: TGCGCCAGCAGTCAGGACAGGGGAGGACAGCCCCAGCATTTT; D gene: TRBD1; V gene: TRBV10-2; J gene: TRBJ1-5; clone size: .
CDR3 protein: CASSPRGGTGGHEQYF; CDR3 DNA: TGTGCCAGCAGCCCGCGGGGGGGGACAGGGGGACACGAGCAGTACTTC; D gene: TRBD1; V gene: TRBV9; J gene: TRBJ2-7; clone size: .
CDR3 protein: CAISGAQGTETQYF; CDR3 DNA: TGTGCCATCAGTGGTGCTCAGGGTACGGAGACCCAGTACTTC; D gene: .; V gene: TRBV10-3; J gene: TRBJ2-5; clone size: .
CDR3 protein: CASRKIRERSTDTQYF; CDR3 DNA: TGTGCCAGCAGAAAAATTAGGGAGAGGAGCACAGATACGCAGTATTTT; D gene: .; V gene: TRBV28; J gene: TRBJ2-3; clone size: .
CDR3 protein: CASSVALGLVADTQYF; CDR3 DNA: TGTGCCAGCAGCGTAGCATTGGGTTTAGTAGCAGATACGCAGTATTTT; D gene: .; V gene: TRBV9; J gene: TRBJ2-3; clone size: .
CDR3 protein: CASSLTGYGYTF; CDR3 DNA: TGCGCCAGCAGCCTAACAGGGTATGGCTACACCTTC; D gene: .; V gene: TRBV4-1; J gene: TRBJ1-2; clone size: few
CDR3 protein: CASSLGQGRTEAFF; CDR3 DNA: TGTGCCAGCAGCCTCGGACAGGGAAGGACTGAAGCTTTCTTT; D gene: TRBD1; V gene: TRBV9; J gene: TRBJ1-1; clone size: medium-sized
CDR3 protein: CASSRTTGSASYEQYF; CDR3 DNA: TGTGCCAGCAGCCGTACGACAGGGTCAGCATCCTACGAGCAGTACTTC; D gene: TRBD1; V gene: TRBV6-4; J gene: TRBJ2-7; clone size: .
CDR3 protein: CASSLAQAAGEQYF; CDR3 DNA: TGTGCCAGCAGCTTAGCGCAAGCGGCGGGGGAGCAGTACTTC; D gene: .; V gene: TRBV7-6; J gene: TRBJ2-7; clone size: .
CDR3 protein: CASSVDPLTGGSYNEQFF; CDR3 DNA: TGTGCCAGCAGCGTAGATCCATTGACAGGGGGCTCCTACAATGAGCAGTTCTTC; D gene: TRBD1; V gene: TRBV9; J gene: TRBJ2-1; clone size: .
CDR3 protein: CASSIDRGSSEQYF; CDR3 DNA: TGTGCCAGTAGTATAGACAGGGGATCTAGCGAGCAGTACTTC; D gene: .; V gene: TRBV19; J gene: TRBJ2-7; clone size: .
CDR3 protein: CASSFRTGYGYTF; CDR3 DNA: TGTGCCAGCAGTTTCCGGACAGGATATGGCTACACCTTC; D gene: TRBD1; V gene: TRBV27; J gene: TRBJ1-2; clone size: .
CDR3 protein: CASSGQGARNGYTF; CDR3 DNA: TGTGCCAGCAGCGGACAGGGGGCACGAAATGGCTACACCTTC; D gene: TRBD1; V gene: TRBV6-6; J gene: TRBJ1-2; clone size: .
CDR3 protein: CASSLGLVTGWDSPLHF; CDR3 DNA: TGTGCCAGCAGCTTAGGGCTGGTCACAGGGTGGGATTCACCCCTCCACTTT; D gene: .; V gene: TRBV13; J gene: TRBJ1-6; clone size: .
CDR3 protein: CASSLGYIKENIQYF; CDR3 DNA: TGTGCCAGCAGCTTAGGCTACATTAAGGAAAACATTCAGTACTTC; D gene: .; V gene: TRBV11-2; J gene: TRBJ2-4; clone size: .
CDR3 protein: CASSLTGGGRQPQHF; CDR3 DNA: TGTGCCAGCAGCTTGACAGGGGGCGGCCGGCAGCCCCAGCATTTT; D gene: TRBD1; V gene: TRBV6-6; J gene: TRBJ1-5; clone size: once
CDR3 protein: CAISESSGGTEAFF; CDR3 DNA: TGTGCCATCAGTGAGTCCTCAGGGGGCACTGAAGCTTTCTTT; D gene: TRBD1; V gene: TRBV10-3; J gene: TRBJ1-1; clone size: .
CDR3 protein: CASSPPWGSSYEQYF; CDR3 DNA: TGTGCCAGCTCACCACCGTGGGGCAGCTCCTACGAGCAGTACTTC; D gene: .; V gene: TRBV18; J gene: TRBJ2-7; clone size: .
CDR3 protein: CASSQDFHTEAFF; CDR3 DNA: TGCGCCAGCAGCCAAGATTTTCACACTGAAGCTTTCTTT; D gene: .; V gene: TRBV4-3; J gene: TRBJ1-1; clone size: .
CDR3 protein: CASSQVGGGNQPQHF; CDR3 DNA: TGCGCCAGCAGCCAAGTGGGCGGGGGGAATCAGCCCCAGCATTTT; D gene: .; V gene: TRBV4-1; J gene: TRBJ1-5; clone size: .
CDR3 protein: CASSVDSTDTQYF; CDR3 DNA: TGTGCCAGCAGCGTAGATAGCACAGATACGCAGTATTTT; D gene: .; V gene: TRBV9; J gene: TRBJ2-3; clone size: .
CDR3 protein: CASSKPGTVYEQYF; CDR3 DNA: TGTGCCAGCAGTAAACCCGGGACAGTTTACGAGCAGTACTTC; D gene: TRBD1; V gene: TRBV6-5; J gene: TRBJ2-7; clone size: .
CDR3 protein: CASSQVNSYGYTF; CDR3 DNA: TGCGCCAGCAGCCAAGTCAACAGCTATGGCTACACCTTC; D gene: .; V gene: TRBV4-3; J gene: TRBJ1-2; clone size: few
CDR3 protein: CASSQPAGAKDTQYF; CDR3 DNA: TGTGCCAGCAGCCAACCAGCGGGAGCCAAAGATACGCAGTATTTT; D gene: TRBD2; V gene: TRBV27; J gene: TRBJ2-3; clone size: .
CDR3 protein: CASRTGYQPQHF; CDR3 DNA: TGTGCCAGTCGGACAGGGTATCAGCCCCAGCATTTT; D gene: TRBD1; V gene: TRBV19; J gene: TRBJ1-5; clone size: .
CDR3 protein: CASSPNDQVYEQYF; CDR3 DNA: TGTGCCAGCAGTCCCAACGACCAAGTCTACGAGCAGTACTTC; D gene: .; V gene: TRBV6-5; J gene: TRBJ2-7; clone size: .
CDR3 protein: CASGRDAGNTIYF; CDR3 DNA: TGTGCCAGCGGTCGGGACGCTGGAAACACCATATATTTT; D gene: .; V gene: TRBV2; J gene: TRBJ1-3; clone size: once
CDR3 protein: CASSWRDRDNSPLHF; CDR3 DNA: TGTGCCAGCAGCTGGCGGGACAGGGATAATTCACCCCTCCACTTT; D gene: TRBD1; V gene: TRBV7-8; J gene: TRBJ1-6; clone size: .
CDR3 protein: CASSSSGQGWGTDTQYF; CDR3 DNA: TGTGCCAGCAGTTCATCGGGACAGGGGTGGGGGACAGATACGCAGTATTTT; D gene: TRBD1; V gene: TRBV28; J gene: TRBJ2-3; clone size: .
CDR3 protein: CASSAGGRDSNQPQHF; CDR3 DNA: TGTGCCAGCAGCGCCGGGGGCAGAGATAGCAATCAGCCCCAGCATTTT; D gene: .; V gene: TRBV28; J gene: TRBJ1-5; clone size: .
CDR3 protein: CASSDARRKQFF; CDR3 DNA: TGTGCCAGCAGTGATGCTAGGCGGAAGCAGTTCTTC; D gene: .; V gene: TRBV25-1; J gene: TRBJ2-1; clone size: .
CDR3 protein: CASSEVAAGTGELFF; CDR3 DNA: TGTGCCAGCAGTGAGGTCGCCGCGGGCACCGGGGAGCTGTTTTTT; D gene: .; V gene: TRBV2; J gene: TRBJ2-2; clone size: once
CDR3 protein: CASSGTLQNTEAFF; CDR3 DNA: TGTGCCAGCAGCGGGACACTACAAAACACTGAAGCTTTCTTT; D gene: .; V gene: TRBV9; J gene: TRBJ1-1; clone size: few
CDR3 protein: CASRLSGGETQYF; CDR3 DNA: TGTGCCAGCAGACTTAGCGGGGGCGAGACCCAGTACTTC; D gene: TRBD2; V gene: TRBV6-5; J gene: TRBJ2-5; clone size: .
CDR3 protein: CASSQDGQGAYNSPLHF; CDR3 DNA: TGCGCCAGCAGCCAAGATGGGCAGGGAGCATATAATTCACCCCTCCACTTT; D gene: .; V gene: TRBV4-3; J gene: TRBJ1-6; clone size: .